The TCR beta chain under discussion was sequenced for a study of beta chain features in type 1 diabetes. Study-wide context: Examination covered around 110 million sorted cells spanning all samples.

J lost 3 bases, V lost 4 bases, and 4 bases had no gene match. The CDR3 contains 14 residues. Germline lookup yields CDR1 SGHNT and CDR2 YYREEE (reference sequence). Based on CD45RO/CCR7/CD25/CD127/CD95/CD27, CD4+ regulatory, stem cell-like memory, naive and central memory cells were sorted. Whole-study findings and limits: Shorter templates might be favored by PCR, equally in patients and controls.

Worth noting for this clone: Its target is unknown.

Expressed TCRB transcripts were sequenced because the isolated RNA had all been reverse transcribed beforehand. Clones were sequenced by immunoSEQ multiplex PCR, and TCRdb holds only the in-frame ones, with some missing. The table records a few hundred thousand clones, approximately 15% of them present only once. The source is a woman aged 18-29 years in good health. The specimen sequenced was naive CD4+ T cells from blood. This rearrangement joins TRBV5-4 to TRBJ1-1, with 9 bases that match TRBD1. The CDR3 reads CASSGTGRDTEAFF. CDR3 bases: TGTGCCAGCAGCGGGACAGGGAGAGACACTGAAGCTTTCTTT. Full variable domain (outside the CDR3, taken from reference TRBV5-4 and TRBJ1-1): ETGVTQSPTHLIKTRGQQVTLRCSSQSGHNTVSWYQQALGQGPQFIFQYYREEENGRGNFPPRFSGLQFPNYSSELNVNALELDDSALYLCASSGTGRDTEAFFGQGTRLTVV.